This T cell receptor beta chain was identified during a study of blood T cell repertoires in COVID-19. Libraries were prepared by immunoSEQ multiplex PCR; TCRdb keeps only in-frame clonotypes and omits some of them. The repertoire holds about 130,000 clones, around 70% seen once, with roughly 5.5% in the top ten. V was clipped by 5 bases and J by 2 bases; unmatched bases: 11. There are 17 residues in the CDR3. CDR1 and CDR2 (germline): SEHNR, FQNEAQ (reference sequence). The source of this sequence is a man aged 60 to 75 with acute or convalescent COVID-19. The J gene is TRBJ2-2, the V gene TRBV7-9, with 7 positions matching TRBD1. Sequenced input: peripheral blood. This chain's CDR3 is CASSLDTGAKNTGELFF. The CDR3 bases are TGTGCCAGCAGCCTCGATACAGGGGCCAAAAACACCGGGGAGCTGTTTTTT.